These 3 T cell receptor beta chains share one sample of origin, sequenced in a study of T cells after yellow fever vaccination. One entry per CDR3 protein, called by TCRdb with MiXCR from the 5' RACE reads. The profile shows about 300,000 distinct CDR3 sequences, under 5% of them singletons. Here the sequenced sample was PBMCs, taken 5 days after the yellow fever booster vaccination. Receptor source: a young man who received the YFV17D yellow fever vaccine.

This clonotype was recorded a few times. The genes are TRBV2 and TRBJ1-5; D is uncertain. The CDR3 consists of 15 residues. The V end was cut by 3 bases, the J end by 7 bases, with 16 bases between. CDR1 SNHLY and CDR2 FYNNEI come from the germline V gene. Here the CDR3 reads CASSDATDPYQPQHF. CDR3 DNA sequence: TGTGCCAGCAGTGATGCAACAGATCCTTACCAGCCCCAGCATTTT.

This clonotype came up a few times. CDR3 residues: CASRLLETQYF. As DNA, the CDR3 is TGTGCCAGCAGATTGCTGGAGACCCAGTACTTC. This chain connects TRBV7-9 to TRBJ2-5; D is unclear. The CDR3 sequence is 11 residues long. V lost 6 bases to trimming and J lost 5 bases, with 7 bases between them. Germline loops: CDR1 SEHNR, CDR2 FQNEAQ (reference sequence).

A few counts support this clonotype. The J gene is TRBJ1-6, the V gene TRBV9; D may be TRBD1 (6 bases). This CDR3 spans 14 amino acids. V shed 3 bases and J shed 8 bases, with 12 bases lying between them. Germline CDR1 SGDLS, CDR2 YYNGEE. CDR3 DNA sequence: TGTGCCAGCAGCGAACAGGGCCAGGATTCACCCCTCCACTTT. Protein product: CASSEQGQDSPLHF. The complete variable domain, with remaining parts taken from reference TRBV9 and TRBJ1-6, reads DSGVTQTPKHLITATGQRVTLRCSPRSGDLSVYWYQQSLDQGLQFLIQYYNGEERAKGNILERFSAQQFPDLHSELNLSSLELGDSALYFCASSEQGQDSPLHFGNGTRLTVT.